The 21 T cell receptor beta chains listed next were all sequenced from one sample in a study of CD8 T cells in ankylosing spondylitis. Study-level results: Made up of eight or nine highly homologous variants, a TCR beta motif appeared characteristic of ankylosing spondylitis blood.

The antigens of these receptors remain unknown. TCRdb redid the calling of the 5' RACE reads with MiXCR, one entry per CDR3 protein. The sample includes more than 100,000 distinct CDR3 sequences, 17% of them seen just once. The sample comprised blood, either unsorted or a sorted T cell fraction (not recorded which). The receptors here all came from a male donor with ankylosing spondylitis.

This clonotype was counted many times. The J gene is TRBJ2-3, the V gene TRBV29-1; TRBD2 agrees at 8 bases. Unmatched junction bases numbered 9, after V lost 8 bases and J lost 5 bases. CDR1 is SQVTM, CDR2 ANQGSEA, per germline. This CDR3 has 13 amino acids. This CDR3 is CSLYPREVDTQYF. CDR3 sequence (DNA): TGCAGCCTCTACCCGCGGGAGGTAGATACGCAGTATTTT.

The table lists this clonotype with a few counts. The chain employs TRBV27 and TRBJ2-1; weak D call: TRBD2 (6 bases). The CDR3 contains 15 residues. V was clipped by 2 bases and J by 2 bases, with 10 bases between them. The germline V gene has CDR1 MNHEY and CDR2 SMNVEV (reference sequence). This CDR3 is CASSLGGIAYNEQFF. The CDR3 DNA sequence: TGTGCCAGCAGTTTAGGGGGGATCGCCTACAATGAGCAGTTCTTC.

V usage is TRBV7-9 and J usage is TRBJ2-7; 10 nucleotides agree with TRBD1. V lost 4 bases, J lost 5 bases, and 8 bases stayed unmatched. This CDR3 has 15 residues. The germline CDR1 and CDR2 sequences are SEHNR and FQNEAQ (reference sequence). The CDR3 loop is CASSSPGQGPHEQYF. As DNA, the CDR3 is TGTGCCAGCAGCTCCCCGGGACAGGGGCCCCACGAGCAGTACTTC.

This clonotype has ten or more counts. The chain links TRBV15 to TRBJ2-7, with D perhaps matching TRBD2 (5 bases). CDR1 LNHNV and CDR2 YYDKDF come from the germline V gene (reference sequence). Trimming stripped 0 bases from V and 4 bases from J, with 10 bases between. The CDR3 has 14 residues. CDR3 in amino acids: CATSRDQRGYEQYF. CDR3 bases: TGTGCCACCAGCAGAGATCAACGGGGATACGAGCAGTACTTC.

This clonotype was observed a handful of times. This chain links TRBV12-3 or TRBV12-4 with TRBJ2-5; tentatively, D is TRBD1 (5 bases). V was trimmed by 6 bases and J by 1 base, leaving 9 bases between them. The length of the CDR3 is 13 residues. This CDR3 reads CASRDNLQETQYF. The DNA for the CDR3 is TGTGCCAGCAGGGACAACCTCCAAGAGACCCAGTACTTC.

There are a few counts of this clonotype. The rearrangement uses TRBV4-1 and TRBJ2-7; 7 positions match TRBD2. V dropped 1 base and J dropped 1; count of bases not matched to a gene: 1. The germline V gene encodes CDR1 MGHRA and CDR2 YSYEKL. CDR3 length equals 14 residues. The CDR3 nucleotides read TGCGCCAGCAGCCAAGGGGGAGGGTCCTACGAGCAGTACTTC. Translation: CASSQGGGSYEQYF.

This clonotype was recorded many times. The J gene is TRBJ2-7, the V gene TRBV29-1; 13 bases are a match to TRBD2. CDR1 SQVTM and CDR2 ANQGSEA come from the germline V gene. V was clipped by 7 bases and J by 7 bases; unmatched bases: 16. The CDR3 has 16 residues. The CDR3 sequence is CSANTGLAGDLSEQYF. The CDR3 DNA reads TGCAGCGCTAACACTGGACTAGCGGGAGATCTCTCGGAGCAGTACTTC.

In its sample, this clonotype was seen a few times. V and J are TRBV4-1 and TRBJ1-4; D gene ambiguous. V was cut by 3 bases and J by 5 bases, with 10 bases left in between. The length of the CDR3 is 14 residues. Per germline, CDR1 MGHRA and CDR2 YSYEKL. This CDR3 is CASSQFLGNEKLFF. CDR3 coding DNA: TGCGCCAGCAGCCAGTTCCTAGGGAATGAAAAACTGTTTTTT.

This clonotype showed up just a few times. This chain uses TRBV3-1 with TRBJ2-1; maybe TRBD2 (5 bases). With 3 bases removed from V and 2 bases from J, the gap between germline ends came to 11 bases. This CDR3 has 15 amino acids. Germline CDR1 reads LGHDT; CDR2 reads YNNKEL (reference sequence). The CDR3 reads CASSQNREPYNEQFF. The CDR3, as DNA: TGTGCCAGCAGCCAGAACCGGGAACCCTACAATGAGCAGTTCTTC.

CDR3 nucleotides: TGTGCCAGCAGTCAGACAACCCCCCAGGGGAGGTACGAGCAGTACTTC. Translating gives CASSQTTPQGRYEQYF. The V and J genes are TRBV27 and TRBJ2-7, with D perhaps TRBD1 or TRBD2 (6 bases each). The CDR3 loop spans 16 amino acids. CDR1 MNHEY and CDR2 SMNVEV come from the germline V gene (reference sequence). V was clipped by 5 bases and J by 4 bases, with 21 bases between them.

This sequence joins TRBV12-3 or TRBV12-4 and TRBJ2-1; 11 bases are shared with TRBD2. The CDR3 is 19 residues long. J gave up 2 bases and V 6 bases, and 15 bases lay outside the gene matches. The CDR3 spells CASSLKIFSGRGPYNEQFF. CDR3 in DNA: TGTGCCAGCAGCCTAAAAATTTTTAGCGGGAGGGGCCCCTACAATGAGCAGTTCTTC.

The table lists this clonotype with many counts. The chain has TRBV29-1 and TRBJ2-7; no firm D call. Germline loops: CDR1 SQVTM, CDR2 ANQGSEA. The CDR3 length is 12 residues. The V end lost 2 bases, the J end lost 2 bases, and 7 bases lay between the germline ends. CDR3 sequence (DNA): TGCAGCGTTGAACAGAACCCCTACGAGCAGTACTTC. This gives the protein CSVEQNPYEQYF.

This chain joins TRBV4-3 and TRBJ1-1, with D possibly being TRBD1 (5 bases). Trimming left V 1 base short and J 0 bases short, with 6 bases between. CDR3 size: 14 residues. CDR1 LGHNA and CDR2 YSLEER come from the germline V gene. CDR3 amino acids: CASSQGTLNTEAFF. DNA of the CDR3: TGCGCCAGCAGCCAAGGGACATTGAACACTGAAGCTTTCTTT.

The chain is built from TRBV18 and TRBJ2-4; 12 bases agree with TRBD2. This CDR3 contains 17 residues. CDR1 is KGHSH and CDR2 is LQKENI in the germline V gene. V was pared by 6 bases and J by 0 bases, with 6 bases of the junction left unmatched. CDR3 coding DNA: TGTGCCAGCTCGCGGACTAGCGGGACCCTAGCCAAAAACATTCAGTACTTC. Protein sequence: CASSRTSGTLAKNIQYF.

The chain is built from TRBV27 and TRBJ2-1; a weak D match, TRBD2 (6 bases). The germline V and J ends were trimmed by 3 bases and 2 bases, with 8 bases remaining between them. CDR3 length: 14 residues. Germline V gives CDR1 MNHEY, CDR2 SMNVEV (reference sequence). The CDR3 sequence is CASSFAGTYNEQFF. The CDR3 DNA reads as TGTGCCAGCAGTTTCGCGGGAACCTACAATGAGCAGTTCTTC.

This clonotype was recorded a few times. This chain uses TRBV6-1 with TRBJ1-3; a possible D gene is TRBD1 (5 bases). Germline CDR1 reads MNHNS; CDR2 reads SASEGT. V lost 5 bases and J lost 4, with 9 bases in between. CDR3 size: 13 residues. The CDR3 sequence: CASSPRGGNTIYF. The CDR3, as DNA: TGTGCCAGCAGTCCAAGGGGAGGAAACACCATATATTTT.

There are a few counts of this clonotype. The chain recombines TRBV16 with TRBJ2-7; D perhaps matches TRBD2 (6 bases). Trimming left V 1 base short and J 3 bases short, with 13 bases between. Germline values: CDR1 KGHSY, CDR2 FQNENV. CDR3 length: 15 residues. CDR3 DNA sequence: TGTGCCAGCAGCCAATATCCAGGGAGGAACTACGAGCAGTACTTC. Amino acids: CASSQYPGRNYEQYF.

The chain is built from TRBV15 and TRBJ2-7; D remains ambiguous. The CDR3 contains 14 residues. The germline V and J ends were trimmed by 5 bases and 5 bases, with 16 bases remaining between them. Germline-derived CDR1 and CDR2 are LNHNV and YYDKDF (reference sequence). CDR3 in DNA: TGTGCCACCAGCTCCCCGGGTAACGGCAACGAGCAGTACTTC. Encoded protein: CATSSPGNGNEQYF.

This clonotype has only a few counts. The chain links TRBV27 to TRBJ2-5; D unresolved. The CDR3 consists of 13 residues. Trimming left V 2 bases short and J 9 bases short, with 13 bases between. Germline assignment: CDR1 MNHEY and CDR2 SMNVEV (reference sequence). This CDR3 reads CASSLGPRTPQYF. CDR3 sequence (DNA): TGTGCCAGCAGTTTAGGCCCCCGTACCCCCCAGTACTTC.

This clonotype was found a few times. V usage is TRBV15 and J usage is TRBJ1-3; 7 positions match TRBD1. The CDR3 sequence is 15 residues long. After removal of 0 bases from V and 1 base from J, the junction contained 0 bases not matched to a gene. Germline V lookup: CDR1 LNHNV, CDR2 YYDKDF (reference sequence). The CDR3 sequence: CATSREQGSGNTIYF. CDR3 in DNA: TGTGCCACCAGCAGAGAACAGGGGTCTGGAAACACCATATATTTT.

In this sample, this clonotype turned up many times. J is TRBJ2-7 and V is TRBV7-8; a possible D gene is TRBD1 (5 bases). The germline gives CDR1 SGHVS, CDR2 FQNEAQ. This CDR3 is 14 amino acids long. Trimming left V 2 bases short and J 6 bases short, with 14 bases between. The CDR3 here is CASSLQPLGAEQYF. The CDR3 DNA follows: TGTGCCAGCAGCTTACAGCCCTTAGGGGCCGAGCAGTACTTC. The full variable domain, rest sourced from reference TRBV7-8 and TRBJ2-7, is GAGVSQSPRYKVAKRGQDVALRCDPISGHVSLFWYQQALGQGPEFLTYFQNEAQLDKSGLPSDRFFAERPEGSVSTLKIQRTQQEDSAVYLCASSLQPLGAEQYFGPGTRLTVT.